Reported below is one T cell receptor (beta chain). Its antigen is as yet unknown. The junction shows a germline mismatch at one end, possibly a read error. This sample's RNA came from whole unsorted tissue. Distant lung tissue was collected more than 3 cm away from the tumor edge. Donors were chemotherapy-naive, newly diagnosed lung cancer surgical patients in China, August–late 2014. The library came from three nested PCR rounds adapted from ARM-PCR protocols. MiXCR, run by TCRdb on the multiplex PCR reads, gives a single entry per CDR3 protein. The repertoire holds 35,000 to 50,000 distinct CDR3 sequences, around three fifths seen once, with under 60% in the top ten. This sample stems from a study of tumor and adjacent non-tumor tissue in lung cancer. Across the study: The cohort had under 15 adenocarcinoma, a couple of squamous cell and 1 small cell patients. Study results and caveats: Tumor TCR diversity, when higher, was linked to shorter survival.

The source of this sequence is a man aged 45-65 years with non-small cell lung cancer. Input material: distant non-tumor lung tissue.

CDR3 in amino acids: CATRLAGGLRETQYF. The CDR3, as DNA: TGTGCCACGAGACTAGCGGGGGGACTTCGAGAGACCCAATACTTC. The rearrangement uses TRBV6-6 and TRBJ2-5; 13 bases agree with TRBD2. The CDR3 loop spans 15 amino acids. In germline, CDR1 is MNHNY, CDR2 SVGAGI (reference sequence).